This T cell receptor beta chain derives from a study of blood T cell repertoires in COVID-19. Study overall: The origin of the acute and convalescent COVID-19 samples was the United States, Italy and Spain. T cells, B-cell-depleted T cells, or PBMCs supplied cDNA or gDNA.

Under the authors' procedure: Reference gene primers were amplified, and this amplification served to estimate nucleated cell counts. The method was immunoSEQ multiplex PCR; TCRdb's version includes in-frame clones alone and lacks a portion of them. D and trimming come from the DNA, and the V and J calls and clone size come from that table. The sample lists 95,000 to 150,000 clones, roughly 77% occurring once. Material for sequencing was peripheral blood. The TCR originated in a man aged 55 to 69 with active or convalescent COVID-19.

The DNA of the CDR3 is TGCGCCAGCATGGGACTAGCGGCTGCCGAGACCCAGTACTTC. Translated: CASMGLAAAETQYF. The chain employs TRBV10-2 and TRBJ2-5; 11 nucleotides line up with TRBD2. The J segment lost 5 bases and the V segment lost 7 bases, leaving 6 bases of the junction unmatched. Germline CDR1 WSHSY, CDR2 SAAADI. The CDR3 sequence is 14 residues long.